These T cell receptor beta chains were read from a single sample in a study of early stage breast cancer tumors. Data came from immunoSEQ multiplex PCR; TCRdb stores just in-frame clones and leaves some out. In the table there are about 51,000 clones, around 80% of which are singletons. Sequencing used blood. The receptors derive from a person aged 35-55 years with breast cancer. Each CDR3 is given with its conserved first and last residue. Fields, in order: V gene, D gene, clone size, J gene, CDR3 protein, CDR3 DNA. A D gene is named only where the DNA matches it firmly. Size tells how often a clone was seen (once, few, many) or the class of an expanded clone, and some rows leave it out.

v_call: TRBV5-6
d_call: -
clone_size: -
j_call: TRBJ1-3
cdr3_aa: CASSLTGTDSGNTIYF
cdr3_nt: TGTGCCAGCAGCTTGACCGGCACGGACTCTGGAAACACCATATATTTT

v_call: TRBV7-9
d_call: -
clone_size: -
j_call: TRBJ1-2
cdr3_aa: CASSLATGGGYTF
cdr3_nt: TGTGCCAGCAGCTTAGCGACAGGTGGAGGCTACACCTTC

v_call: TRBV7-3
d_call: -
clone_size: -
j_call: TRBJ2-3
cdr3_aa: CASSPQLRDTQYF
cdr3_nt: TGTGCCAGCAGCCCCCAGCTACGGGATACGCAGTATTTT

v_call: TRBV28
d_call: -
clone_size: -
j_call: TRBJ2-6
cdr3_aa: CASSLLSALPSGANVLTF
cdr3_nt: TGTGCCAGCAGTTTACTTTCCGCGTTACCCTCTGGGGCCAACGTCCTGACTTTC

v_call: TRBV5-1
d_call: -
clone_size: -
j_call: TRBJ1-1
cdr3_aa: CASTTGSRTEAFF
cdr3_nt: TGCGCCAGCACTACAGGATCGAGGACTGAAGCTTTCTTT

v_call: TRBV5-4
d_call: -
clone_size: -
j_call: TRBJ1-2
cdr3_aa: CASSLPAGGYTF
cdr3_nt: TGTGCCAGCAGCTTGCCGGCGGGGGGCTACACCTTC

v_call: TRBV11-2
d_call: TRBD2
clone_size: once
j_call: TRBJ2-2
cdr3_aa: CASSSTSGDTGELFF
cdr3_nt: TGTGCCAGCAGCTCCACTAGCGGCGACACCGGGGAGCTGTTTTTT

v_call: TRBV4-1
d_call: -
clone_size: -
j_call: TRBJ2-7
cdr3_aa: CASSQEPRGYEQYF
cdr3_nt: TGCGCCAGCAGCCAGGAACCGAGGGGCTACGAGCAGTACTTC

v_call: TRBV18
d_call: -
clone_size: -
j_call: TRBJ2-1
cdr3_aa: CASSPSRVGMKDEQFF
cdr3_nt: TGTGCCAGCTCACCTTCACGCGTGGGCATGAAGGATGAGCAGTTCTTC

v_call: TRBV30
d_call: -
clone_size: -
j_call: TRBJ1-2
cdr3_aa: CAWTGIHGYTF
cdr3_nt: TGTGCCTGGACAGGGATTCATGGCTACACCTTC

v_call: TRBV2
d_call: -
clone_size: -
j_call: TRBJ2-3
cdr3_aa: CASELRDTQYF
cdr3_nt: TGTGCCAGCGAACTTCGAGATACGCAGTATTTT

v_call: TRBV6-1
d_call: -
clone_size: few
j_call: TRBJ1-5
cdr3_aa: CASSGQWVRPQHF
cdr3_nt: TGTGCCAGCAGTGGACAGTGGGTTCGGCCCCAGCATTTT

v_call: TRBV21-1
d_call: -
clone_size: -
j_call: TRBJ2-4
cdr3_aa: CASTQTGLAKGLQYF
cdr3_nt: TGTGCCAGCACCCAAACAGGACTAGCAAAAGGTCTTCAGTACTTC

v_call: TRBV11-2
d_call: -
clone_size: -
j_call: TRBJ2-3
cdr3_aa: CASRAEGPDTQYF
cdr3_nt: TGTGCCAGCCGTGCAGAAGGCCCAGATACGCAGTATTTT

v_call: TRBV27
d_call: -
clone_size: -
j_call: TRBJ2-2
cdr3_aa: CASSLTRTGELFF
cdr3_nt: TGTGCCAGCAGTTTAACTCGCACCGGGGAGCTGTTTTTT

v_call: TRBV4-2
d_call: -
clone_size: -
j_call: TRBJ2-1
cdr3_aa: CASSQAGGTYNEQFF
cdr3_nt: TGTGCCAGCAGCCAAGCGGGCGGGACATACAATGAGCAGTTCTTC

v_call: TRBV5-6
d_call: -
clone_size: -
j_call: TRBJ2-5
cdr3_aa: CASSRASGVETQYF
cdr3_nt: TGTGCCAGCAGCCGGGCCTCGGGTGTTGAGACCCAGTACTTC

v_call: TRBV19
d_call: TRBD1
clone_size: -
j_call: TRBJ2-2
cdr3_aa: CASRRTGLNTGELFF
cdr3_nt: TGTGCCAGTAGACGGACAGGACTGAACACCGGGGAGCTGTTTTTT

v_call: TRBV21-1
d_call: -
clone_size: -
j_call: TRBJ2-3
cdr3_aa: CASSPDGDRNISITDTQYF
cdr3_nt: TGTGCCAGCAGCCCCGACGGGGACAGGAATATTTCTATCACAGATACGCAGTATTTT

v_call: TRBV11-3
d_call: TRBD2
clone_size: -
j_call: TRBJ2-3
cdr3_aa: CASSQVTGTSGSTDTQYF
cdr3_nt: TGTGCCAGCAGCCAGGTGACCGGGACTAGCGGAAGCACAGATACGCAGTATTTT

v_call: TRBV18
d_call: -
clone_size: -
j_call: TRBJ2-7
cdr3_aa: CASSPQTGEQYF
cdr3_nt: TGTGCCAGCTCACCACAAACCGGCGAGCAGTACTTC

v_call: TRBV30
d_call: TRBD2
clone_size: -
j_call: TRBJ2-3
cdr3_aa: CAWSRGADTQYF
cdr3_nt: TGTGCCTGGAGTCGGGGGGCAGATACGCAGTATTTT